This entry describes one TCR beta chain. Its antigen remains unidentified. One end of the junction varies from germline; a read error may be responsible. This specimen comes from a study of CD8 T cells in ankylosing spondylitis. TCRdb passed the 5' RACE reads through MiXCR, listing each CDR3 protein once. This sample has hundreds of thousands of distinct CDR3 sequences, with around 8% found just once. Findings and caveats of the study: Reported data indicate significant enrichment of disease-linked clones within matched ankylosing spondylitis synovial fluid.

The TCR comes from a female donor with ankylosing spondylitis or in good health (not recorded which). Sequenced: blood, either unsorted or a sorted T cell fraction (not recorded which).

The CDR3 is CTSCLASTQRGVGETQYF. As DNA, the CDR3 is TGTACCAGCTGTTTAGCGTCCACCCAGAGGGGGGTAGGAGAGACCCAGTACTTC. This chain uses TRBV12-3 or TRBV12-4 with TRBJ2-5, with D perhaps matching TRBD1 or TRBD2 (6 bases each). The CDR3 is 18 residues long.